The source of this T cell receptor beta chain is a study of OX40 agonist ivuxolimab in advanced cancers. Study details: Ivuxolimab is a fully human IgG2 antibody that activates OX40 (CD134). Participants could have had prior anti-PD-1, anti-PD-L1 or anti-CTLA-4 therapy, and about 40% had some.

Study findings and constraints: More expanded clones were seen, on average, in CD8+ T cells than in CD4+.

Note on this clone: Its antigen is not known.

Sampling times: baseline, cycle 4 day 1, cycle 7 day 1. TCRdb's table, derived via immunoSEQ multiplex PCR, lists solely in-frame clones and lacks some. The sample comprises some 83,000 clones, roughly 93% of which are singletons, and less than 8% rests with the top ten. This CDR3 region has 14 residues. Trimming cost V 1 base and J 6 bases, with 13 bases left between them. The germline V gene has CDR1 LNHDA and CDR2 SQIVND (reference sequence). The chain recombines TRBV19 with TRBJ2-7, with D possibly matching TRBD2 (6 bases). Sample: CD4+ or CD8+ T cells sorted from blood, taken in a trial of the OX40 agonist ivuxolimab. This clonotype was obtained from an adult with an advanced solid tumor such as melanoma, head and neck, liver or kidney cancer. CDR3 sequence: CASSIGGTSIEQYF. The CDR3 DNA is TGTGCCAGTAGTATAGGCGGGACCTCCATCGAGCAGTACTTC.